The clone carrying this T cell receptor beta chain was seen many times. TCRdb processed the 5' RACE reads anew with MiXCR; each CDR3 protein has one entry. The data hold about 120,000 distinct CDR3 sequences, with 9% to 15% observed a single time. The time point is: blood at routine non-recurrence follow-up after resection. From tumor, nontumor lung or frozen PBMC, whole RNA was taken unsorted for sequencing. The data were taken from a study of spatial heterogeneity in lung cancer. In the study overall: Sequencing was performed on follow-up PBMC samples when available, collected at a median of around 2 years after resection.

Source: PBMCs, taken at follow-up. This TCR derives from a male donor with early-stage non-small cell lung cancer.

The chain's CDR3 is CASSRLDTIYF. DNA for the CDR3: TGTGCCAGCAGCCGCCTCGACACCATATATTTT. The chain couples TRBV12-3 or TRBV12-4 to TRBJ1-3; D not resolved. Trimming cost V 6 bases and J 8 bases, with 8 bases left between them. The CDR3 contains 11 residues.